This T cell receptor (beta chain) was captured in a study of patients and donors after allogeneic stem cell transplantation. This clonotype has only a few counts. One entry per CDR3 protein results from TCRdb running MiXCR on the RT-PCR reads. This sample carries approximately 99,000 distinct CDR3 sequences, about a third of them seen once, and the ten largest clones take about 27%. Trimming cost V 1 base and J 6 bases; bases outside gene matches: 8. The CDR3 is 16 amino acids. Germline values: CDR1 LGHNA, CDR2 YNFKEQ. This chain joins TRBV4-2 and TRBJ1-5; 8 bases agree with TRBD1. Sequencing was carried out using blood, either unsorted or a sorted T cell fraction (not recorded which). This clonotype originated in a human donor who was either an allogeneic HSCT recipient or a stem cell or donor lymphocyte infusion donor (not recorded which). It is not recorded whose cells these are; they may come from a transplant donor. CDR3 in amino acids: CASSQVGQGMGQPQHF. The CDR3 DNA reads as TGTGCCAGCAGCCAAGTTGGACAGGGAATGGGTCAGCCCCAGCATTTT.